This paragraph covers one TCR beta chain sequence. Its target is unknown. Compared with germline, one end of the junction differs, possibly owing to a read error. Sample-barcoded 5' priming and a J-beta primer mix drove a second PCR of 7 to 11 cycles. TCRdb redid the calling of the 5' RACE reads with MiXCR, one entry per CDR3 protein. This table has about 1.6 million distinct CDR3 sequences, about 32% appearing once. This sample was taken from a study of blood T cells in healthy people across ages. Study details: About one barcoded TCR beta cDNA was captured per two T cells. Study observations and caveats: Correlation between TCR beta diversity and naive T cell percentage was strong. The study lacked donor CMV status, which possibly confounded expanded clonotype changes.

All donors came from Russia, were Caucasian and healthy, and spanned ages about 6 to 100. The CDR3 covers 13 residues. The germline gives CDR1 MNHEY, CDR2 SMNVEV (reference sequence). The clonotype comes from a woman under 40 in good health. This chain uses TRBV27 with TRBJ2-3; D gene ambiguous. Sequenced: blood. The CDR3 nucleotides are TGTGCCAGCAGTTTATGGCGCACAGAAACGCGGTATTTT. This encodes CASSLWRTETRYF.